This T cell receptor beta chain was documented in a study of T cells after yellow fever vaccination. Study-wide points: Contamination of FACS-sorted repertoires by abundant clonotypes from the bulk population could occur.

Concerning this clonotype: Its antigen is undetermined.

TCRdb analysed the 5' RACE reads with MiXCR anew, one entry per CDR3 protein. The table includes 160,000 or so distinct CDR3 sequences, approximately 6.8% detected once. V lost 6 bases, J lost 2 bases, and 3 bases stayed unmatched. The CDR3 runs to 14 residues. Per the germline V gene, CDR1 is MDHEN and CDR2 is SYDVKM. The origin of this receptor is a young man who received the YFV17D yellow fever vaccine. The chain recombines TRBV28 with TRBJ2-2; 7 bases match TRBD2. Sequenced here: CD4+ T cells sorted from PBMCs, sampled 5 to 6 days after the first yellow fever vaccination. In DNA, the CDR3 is TGTGCCAGCAGGGCGGGAGATAACACCGGGGAGCTGTTTTTT. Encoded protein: CASRAGDNTGELFF.